The clone carrying this TCR beta chain was observed once. Its specificity is unknown. This specimen comes from a study of graft-versus-host responses after intestinal transplantation. For the study at large: Anti-thymocyte globulin served as induction for all recipients, who then took tacrolimus and steroids for approximately three years. Findings of the study overall: Some GvH clones appeared in ileal mucosa or blood before recipient bone marrow. Circulating GvH clone levels at their peak were associated with HvG declines (early post-transplant).

Sequenced by immunoSEQ multiplex PCR; TCRdb stores in-frame clones only, minus some. Of 45,000 or so clones listed, 91% are singletons. The CDR3 is made up of 16 amino acids. Germline CDR1 and CDR2: SGHVS and FQNEAQ. V dropped 4 bases and J dropped 0; count of bases not matched to a gene: 9. The sequence was obtained from a human patient who received an intestinal transplant, so some T cells may come from the graft donor. The chain links TRBV7-8 to TRBJ2-7, with 7 bases lining up with TRBD2. The specimen comprised PBMCs, sampled 524 days after transplant. The CDR3 region is CASSSPFSGDSYEQYF. The CDR3 DNA reads TGTGCCAGCAGCTCCCCCTTCAGCGGGGACTCCTACGAGCAGTACTTC.